What follows describes a single TCR beta chain. This record comes from a study of blood T cell repertoires in COVID-19. V dropped 2 bases and J dropped 9 bases, with 9 bases sitting between them. The CDR3 is made up of 12 amino acids. CDR1 and CDR2 from the germline V gene are SGHTA and FQGTGA. Authors' data handling: Reference gene primer amplification gave estimated nucleated cell counts. Sequencing was performed with immunoSEQ multiplex PCR; in TCRdb, only in-frame clones are kept and a portion is missing. The D gene and trimming were derived from the DNA, and the V and J assignments and clone size from that table. Among about 270,000 clones listed, around 87% were seen once.

Sequences were obtained from peripheral blood. V usage is TRBV7-3 and J usage is TRBJ2-3, with TRBD2 as a possible D gene (5 bases). The TCR originated in a woman in her 50s with acute or convalescent COVID-19. This CDR3 is CASSLGGSTQYF. The CDR3 DNA sequence: TGTGCCAGCAGCTTAGGAGGCAGCACGCAGTATTTT.